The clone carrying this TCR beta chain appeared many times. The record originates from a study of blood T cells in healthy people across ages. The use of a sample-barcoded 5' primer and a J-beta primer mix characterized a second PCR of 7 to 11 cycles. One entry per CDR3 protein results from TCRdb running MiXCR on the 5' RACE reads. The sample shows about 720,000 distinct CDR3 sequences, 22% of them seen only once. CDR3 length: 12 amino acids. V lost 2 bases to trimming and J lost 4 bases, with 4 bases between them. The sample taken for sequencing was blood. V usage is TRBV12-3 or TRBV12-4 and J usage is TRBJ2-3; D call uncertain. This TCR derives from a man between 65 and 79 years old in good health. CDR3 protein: CASSLIPDTQYF. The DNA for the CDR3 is TGTGCCAGCAGTTTAATTCCAGATACGCAGTATTTT.